The rows below give T cell receptor beta chains drawn from one sample of a study of T cell repertoires in cytomegalovirus infection. Which antigens these TCRs recognize remains unknown. From the reads, TCRdb called clonotypes with MiXCR, one entry per CDR3 protein. The data hold over 250,000 distinct CDR3 sequences, with 22% observed a single time. The source material was cultured PBMCs, sampled from culture after CMV antigen stimulation. These receptors originate from a human donor in good health (CMV status not recorded). Some clones in this sample may be carry-over from other donors' samples. The CDR3 runs from the conserved cysteine through the conserved F or W. Fields, in order: V gene, clone size, J gene, D gene, CDR3 protein, CDR3 DNA. A D gene is named only where the DNA matches it firmly. Clone size, where shown, is once, few, many, or a class for clones that have expanded.

v_call: TRBV6-1
clone_size: NA
j_call: TRBJ2-1
d_call: TRBD2
cdr3_aa: CASSFSLSGRALYEQFF
cdr3_nt: TGTGCCAGCAGTTTCTCTTTAAGCGGGAGGGCCCTGTATGAGCAGTTCTTC

v_call: TRBV27
clone_size: few
j_call: TRBJ1-2
d_call: NA
cdr3_aa: CASSFPGGGYTF
cdr3_nt: TGTGCCAGCAGTTTTCCCGGAGGGGGCTACACCTTC

v_call: TRBV4-2
clone_size: few
j_call: TRBJ2-3
d_call: TRBD2
cdr3_aa: CASSPRSGGYTDTQYF
cdr3_nt: TGTGCCAGCAGCCCGCGTAGCGGGGGATACACAGATACGCAGTATTTT

v_call: TRBV27
clone_size: NA
j_call: TRBJ1-2
d_call: NA
cdr3_aa: CASSLDYNYGYTF
cdr3_nt: TGTGCCAGCAGTCTCGACTATAACTATGGCTACACCTTC

v_call: TRBV3-1
clone_size: NA
j_call: TRBJ1-1
d_call: TRBD1
cdr3_aa: CASSQGDRAAFF
cdr3_nt: TGTGCCAGCAGCCAGGGGGACAGGGCCGCTTTCTTT

v_call: TRBV10-3
clone_size: few
j_call: TRBJ2-3
d_call: NA
cdr3_aa: CAIRKEPIDTDTQYF
cdr3_nt: TGTGCCATCAGAAAAGAACCAATAGACACAGATACGCAGTATTTT

v_call: TRBV7-2
clone_size: many
j_call: TRBJ2-2
d_call: NA
cdr3_aa: CASSSQRVVGELFF
cdr3_nt: TGTGCCAGCAGCTCACAAAGGGTTGTCGGGGAGCTGTTTTTT

v_call: TRBV7-7
clone_size: many
j_call: TRBJ2-1
d_call: NA
cdr3_aa: CASSPNFGTQNEQFF
cdr3_nt: TGTGCCAGCAGCCCGAATTTCGGGACCCAAAATGAGCAGTTCTTC

v_call: TRBV29-1
clone_size: few
j_call: TRBJ2-1
d_call: TRBD2
cdr3_aa: CSVDSLAGYNEQFF
cdr3_nt: TGCAGCGTTGACAGCCTAGCGGGTTACAATGAGCAGTTCTTC

v_call: TRBV7-9
clone_size: NA
j_call: TRBJ1-2
d_call: NA
cdr3_aa: CASSLPPAEIIYGYTF
cdr3_nt: TGTGCCAGCAGCCTCCCCCCGGCCGAGATTATCTATGGCTACACCTTC

v_call: TRBV7-9
clone_size: many
j_call: TRBJ1-3
d_call: NA
cdr3_aa: CASSRRSIGSGNTIYF
cdr3_nt: TGTGCCAGCAGCCGAAGGAGTATCGGCAGTGGAAACACCATATATTTT

v_call: TRBV11-2
clone_size: NA
j_call: TRBJ2-3
d_call: TRBD2
cdr3_aa: CASSFQTSGSTDTQYF
cdr3_nt: TGTGCCAGCAGCTTTCAGACTAGCGGGAGCACAGATACGCAGTATTTT

v_call: TRBV7-8
clone_size: many
j_call: TRBJ2-5
d_call: NA
cdr3_aa: CASRRRGPQETQYF
cdr3_nt: TGTGCCAGCAGAAGAAGGGGACCTCAAGAGACCCAGTACTTC

v_call: TRBV20-1
clone_size: NA
j_call: TRBJ2-1
d_call: TRBD2
cdr3_aa: CSAREGREGRGEQFF
cdr3_nt: TGCAGTGCTAGAGAGGGGCGGGAGGGCCGGGGTGAGCAGTTCTTC

v_call: TRBV20-1
clone_size: NA
j_call: TRBJ1-3
d_call: NA
cdr3_aa: CSASTGTSFGNTIYF
cdr3_nt: TGCAGTGCCTCGACAGGTACTTCATTTGGAAACACCATATATTTT

v_call: TRBV10-3
clone_size: NA
j_call: TRBJ1-5
d_call: NA
cdr3_aa: CAITEFRGWQPQHF
cdr3_nt: TGTGCCATCACTGAGTTCCGGGGGTGGCAGCCCCAGCATTTT